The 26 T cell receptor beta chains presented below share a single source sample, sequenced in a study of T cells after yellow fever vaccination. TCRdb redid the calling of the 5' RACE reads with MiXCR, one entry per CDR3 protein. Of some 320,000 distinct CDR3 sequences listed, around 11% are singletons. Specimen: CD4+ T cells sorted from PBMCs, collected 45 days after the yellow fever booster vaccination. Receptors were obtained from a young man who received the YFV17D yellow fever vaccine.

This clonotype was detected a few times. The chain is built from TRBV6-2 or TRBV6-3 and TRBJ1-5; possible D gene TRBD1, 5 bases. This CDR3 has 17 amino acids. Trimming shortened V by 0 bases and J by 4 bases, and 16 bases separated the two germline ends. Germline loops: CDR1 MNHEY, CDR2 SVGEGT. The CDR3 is CASSYSRIRAINQPQHF. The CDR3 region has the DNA TGTGCCAGCAGTTACTCGAGGATCAGGGCAATAAATCAGCCCCAGCATTTT.

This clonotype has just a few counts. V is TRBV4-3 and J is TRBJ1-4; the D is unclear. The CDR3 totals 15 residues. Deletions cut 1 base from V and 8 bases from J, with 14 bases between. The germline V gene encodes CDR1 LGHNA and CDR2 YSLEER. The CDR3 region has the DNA TGCGCCAGCAGCCAAGTGGGAGATATAGAGGAAAAACTGTTTTTT. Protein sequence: CASSQVGDIEEKLFF.

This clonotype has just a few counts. CDR3 bases: TGTGCCAGCAGCCAAGACGGCTTGGACTACCAGTCGTTCTTC. It translates to CASSQDGLDYQSFF. This chain uses TRBV3-1 with TRBJ2-1, with D perhaps TRBD2 (6 bases). V was shortened by 0 bases and J by 15 bases, with 18 bases between the two germline ends. Germline V CDR1 and CDR2: LGHDT, YNNKEL (reference sequence). The CDR3 has 14 residues.

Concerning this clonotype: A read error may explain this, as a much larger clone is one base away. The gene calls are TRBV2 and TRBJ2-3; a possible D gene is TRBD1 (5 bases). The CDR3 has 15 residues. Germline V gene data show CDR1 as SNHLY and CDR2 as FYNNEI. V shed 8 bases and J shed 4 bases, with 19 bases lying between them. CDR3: CASGLDRPYPDTQYF. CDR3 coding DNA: TGTGCCAGCGGATTAGACAGACCCTACCCAGATACGCAGTATTTT.

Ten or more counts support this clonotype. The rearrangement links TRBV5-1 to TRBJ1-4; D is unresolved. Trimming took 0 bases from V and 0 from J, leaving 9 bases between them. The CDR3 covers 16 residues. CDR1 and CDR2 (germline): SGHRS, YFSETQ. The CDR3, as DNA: TGCGCCAGCAGCTTGGATAATGGAGCAACTAATGAAAAACTGTTTTTT. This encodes CASSLDNGATNEKLFF.

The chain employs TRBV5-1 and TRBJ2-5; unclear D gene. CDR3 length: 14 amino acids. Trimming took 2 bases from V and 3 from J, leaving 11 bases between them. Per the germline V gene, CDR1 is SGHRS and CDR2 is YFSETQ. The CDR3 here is CASSLFGAEETQYF. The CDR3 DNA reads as TGCGCCAGCAGCTTATTCGGTGCCGAAGAGACCCAGTACTTC. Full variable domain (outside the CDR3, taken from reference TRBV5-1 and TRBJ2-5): KAGVTQTPRYLIKTRGQQVTLSCSPISGHRSVSWYQQTPGQGLQFLFEYFSETQRNKGNFPGRFSGRQFSNSRSEMNVSTLELGDSALYLCASSLFGAEETQYFGPGTRLLVL.

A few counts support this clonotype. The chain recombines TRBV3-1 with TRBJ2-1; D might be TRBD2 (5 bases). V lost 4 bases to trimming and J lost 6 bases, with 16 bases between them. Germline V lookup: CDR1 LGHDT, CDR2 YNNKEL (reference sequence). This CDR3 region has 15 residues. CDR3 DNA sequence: TGTGCCAGCAGCCCCGCGCTCCAGGCGGGCAATGAGCAGTTCTTC. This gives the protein CASSPALQAGNEQFF.

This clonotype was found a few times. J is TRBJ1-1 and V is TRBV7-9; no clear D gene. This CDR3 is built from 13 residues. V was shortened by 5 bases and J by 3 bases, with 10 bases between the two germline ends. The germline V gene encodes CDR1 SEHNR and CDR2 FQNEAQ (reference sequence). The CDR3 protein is CASSRREDTEAFF. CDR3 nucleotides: TGTGCCAGCAGCCGTAGGGAGGACACTGAAGCTTTCTTT.

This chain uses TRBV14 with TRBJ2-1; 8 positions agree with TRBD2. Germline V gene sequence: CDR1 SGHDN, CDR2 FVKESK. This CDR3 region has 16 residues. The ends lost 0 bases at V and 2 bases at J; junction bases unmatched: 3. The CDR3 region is CASSQDSGATYNEQFF. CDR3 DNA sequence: TGTGCCAGCAGCCAAGATAGCGGGGCCACCTACAATGAGCAGTTCTTC. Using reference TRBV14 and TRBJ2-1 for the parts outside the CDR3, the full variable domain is EAGVTQFPSHSVIEKGQTVTLRCDPISGHDNLYWYRRVMGKEIKFLLHFVKESKQDESGMPNNRFLAERTGGTYSTLKVQPAELEDSGVYFCASSQDSGATYNEQFFGPGTRLTVL.

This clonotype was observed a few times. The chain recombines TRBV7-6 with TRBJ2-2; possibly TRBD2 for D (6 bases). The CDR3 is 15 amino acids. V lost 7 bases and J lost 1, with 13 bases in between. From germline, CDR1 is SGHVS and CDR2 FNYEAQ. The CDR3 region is CASNPGTLNTGELFF. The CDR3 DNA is TGTGCCAGCAACCCCGGGACTTTGAACACCGGGGAGCTGTTTTTT.

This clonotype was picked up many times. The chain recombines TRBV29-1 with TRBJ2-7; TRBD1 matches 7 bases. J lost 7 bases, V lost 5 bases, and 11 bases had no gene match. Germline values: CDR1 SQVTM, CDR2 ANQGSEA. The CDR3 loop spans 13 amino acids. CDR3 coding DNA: TGCAGCGTTAATAGAGAGGGGGCGAGTGAGCAGTACGTC. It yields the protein CSVNREGASEQYV.

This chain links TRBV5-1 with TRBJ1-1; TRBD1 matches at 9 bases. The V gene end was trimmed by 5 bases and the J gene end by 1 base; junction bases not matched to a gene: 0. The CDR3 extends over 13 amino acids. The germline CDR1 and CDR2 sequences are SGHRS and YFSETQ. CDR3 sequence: CASRTGGNTEAFF. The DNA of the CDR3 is TGCGCCAGCAGGACAGGGGGGAACACTGAAGCTTTCTTT. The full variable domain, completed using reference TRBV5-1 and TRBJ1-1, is KAGVTQTPRYLIKTRGQQVTLSCSPISGHRSVSWYQQTPGQGLQFLFEYFSETQRNKGNFPGRFSGRQFSNSRSEMNVSTLELGDSALYLCASRTGGNTEAFFGQGTRLTVV.

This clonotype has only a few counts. CDR3: CASRGVAGGYNEQFF. The CDR3 nucleotides are TGTGCCAGCAGGGGGGTAGCGGGGGGCTACAATGAGCAGTTCTTC. J is TRBJ2-1 and V is TRBV6-2 or TRBV6-3; 10 positions match TRBD2. V lost 6 bases and J lost 3; bases outside the gene matches: 5. CDR3 length: 15 residues. The germline CDR1 and CDR2 sequences are MNHEY and SVGEGT.

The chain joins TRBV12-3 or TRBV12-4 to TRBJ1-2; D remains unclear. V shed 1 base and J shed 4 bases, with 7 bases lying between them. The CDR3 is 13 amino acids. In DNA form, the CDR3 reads TGTGCCAGCAGTTTAGGTATCCGCTATGGCTACACCTTC. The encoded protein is CASSLGIRYGYTF.

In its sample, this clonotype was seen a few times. The CDR3: CAIRTSPDTQYF. CDR3 coding DNA: TGTGCCATCAGGACGAGTCCAGATACGCAGTATTTT. This chain links TRBV10-3 with TRBJ2-3; D ambiguous. The V gene lost 6 bases and the J gene lost 4 bases, with 8 bases spanning the gap. The CDR3 runs to 12 residues. Germline V gives CDR1 ENHRY, CDR2 SYGVKD.

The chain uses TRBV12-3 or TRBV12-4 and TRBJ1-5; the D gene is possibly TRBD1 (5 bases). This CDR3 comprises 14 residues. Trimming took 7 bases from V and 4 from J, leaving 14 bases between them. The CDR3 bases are TGTGCCAGCAATGGGGCGGGGCGGAATCAGCCCCAGCATTTT. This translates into CASNGAGRNQPQHF.

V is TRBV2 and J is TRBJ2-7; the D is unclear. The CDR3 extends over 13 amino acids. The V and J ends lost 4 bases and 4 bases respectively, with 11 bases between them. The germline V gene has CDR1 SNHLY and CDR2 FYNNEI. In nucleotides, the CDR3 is TGTGCCAGCAGTGGGACGGTAGAATACGAGCAGTACGTC. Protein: CASSGTVEYEQYV.

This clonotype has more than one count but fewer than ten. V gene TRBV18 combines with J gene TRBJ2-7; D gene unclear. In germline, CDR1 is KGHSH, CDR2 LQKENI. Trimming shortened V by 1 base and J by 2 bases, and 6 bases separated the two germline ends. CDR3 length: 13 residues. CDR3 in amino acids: CASSPREAYEQYV. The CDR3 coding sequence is TGTGCCAGCTCACCACGAGAGGCCTACGAGCAGTACGTC.

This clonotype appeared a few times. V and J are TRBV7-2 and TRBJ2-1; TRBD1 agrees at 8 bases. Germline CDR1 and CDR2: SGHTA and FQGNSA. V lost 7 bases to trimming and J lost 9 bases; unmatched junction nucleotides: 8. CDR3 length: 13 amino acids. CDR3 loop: CASTVLTGGEQFF. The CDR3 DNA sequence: TGTGCCAGCACCGTACTAACAGGGGGTGAGCAGTTCTTC.

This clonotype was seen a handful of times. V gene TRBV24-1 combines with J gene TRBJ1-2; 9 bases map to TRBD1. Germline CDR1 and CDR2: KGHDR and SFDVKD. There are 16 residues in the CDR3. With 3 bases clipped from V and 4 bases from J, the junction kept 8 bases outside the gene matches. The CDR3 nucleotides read TGTGCCACCAGTGATCCCCGGACAGGGGAGGCCTATGGCTACACCTTC. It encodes CATSDPRTGEAYGYTF.

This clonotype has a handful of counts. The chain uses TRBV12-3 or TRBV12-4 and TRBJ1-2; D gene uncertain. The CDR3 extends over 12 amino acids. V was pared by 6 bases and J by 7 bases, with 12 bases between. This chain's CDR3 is CASSPQTPGYTF. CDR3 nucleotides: TGTGCCAGCAGCCCACAGACGCCTGGCTACACCTTC.

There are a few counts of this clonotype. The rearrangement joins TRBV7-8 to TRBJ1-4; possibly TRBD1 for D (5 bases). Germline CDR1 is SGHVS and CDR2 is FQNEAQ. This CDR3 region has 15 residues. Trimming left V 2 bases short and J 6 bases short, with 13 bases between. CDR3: CASSLMGARDEKLFF. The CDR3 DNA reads TGTGCCAGCAGCTTAATGGGAGCCAGGGATGAAAAACTGTTTTTT.

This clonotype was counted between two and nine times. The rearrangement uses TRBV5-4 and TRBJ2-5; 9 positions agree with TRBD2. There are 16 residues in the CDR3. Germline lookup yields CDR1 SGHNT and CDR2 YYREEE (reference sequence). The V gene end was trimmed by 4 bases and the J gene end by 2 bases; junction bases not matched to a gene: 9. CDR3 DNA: TGTGCCAGCAGCCTGCAGCGGGGGGCCGGACAAGAGACCCAGTACTTC. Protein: CASSLQRGAGQETQYF.

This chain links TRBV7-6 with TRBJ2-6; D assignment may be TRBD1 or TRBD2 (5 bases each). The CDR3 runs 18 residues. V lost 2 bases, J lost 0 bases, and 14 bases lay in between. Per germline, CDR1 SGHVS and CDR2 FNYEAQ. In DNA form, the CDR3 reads TGTGCCAGCAGCTTATGGGACGGGCCGTACTCTGGGGCCAACGTCCTGACTTTC. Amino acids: CASSLWDGPYSGANVLTF.

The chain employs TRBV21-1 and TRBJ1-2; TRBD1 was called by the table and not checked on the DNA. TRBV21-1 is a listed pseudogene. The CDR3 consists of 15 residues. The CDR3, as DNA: TGTGCCAGCAGCCCACGGGCAGGGGGCTGCTATGGCTACACCTTC. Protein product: CASSPRAGGCYGYTF.

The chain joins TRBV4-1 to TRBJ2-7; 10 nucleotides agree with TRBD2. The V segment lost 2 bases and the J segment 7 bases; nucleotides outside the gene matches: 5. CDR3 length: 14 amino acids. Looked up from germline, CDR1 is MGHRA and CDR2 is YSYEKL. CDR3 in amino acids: CASSQLAGVREQYV. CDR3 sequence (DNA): TGCGCCAGCAGCCAACTAGCGGGGGTACGGGAGCAGTACGTC.